A single sample gave rise to the 24 T cell receptor beta chains below, sequenced in a study of immune heterogeneity within non-small cell lung tumors. The authors amplified TCR beta CDR3 by multiplex PCR with 32 V and 13 J primers. TCRdb reprocessed the multiplex PCR reads via MiXCR and lists one record per CDR3 protein. The table records under 2,500 distinct CDR3 sequences, under 25% of them present only once. The authors used roughly 600 ng of bulk tumor genomic DNA per sample as template. Several biopsies were collected from each primary tumor during surgery. They were spaced as far apart as possible within the tumor mass. Newly diagnosed with untreated non-small cell lung cancer, the patients underwent curative surgery. Sequencing was performed on lung tumor tissue. The receptor set was obtained from a woman between 45 and 65 years old with non-small cell lung cancer.

In its sample, this clonotype is medium-sized (0.01 to 0.1%). V is TRBV5-1 and J is TRBJ2-1; a weak D match, TRBD1 (5 bases). The CDR3 length is 17 residues. V lost 4 bases, J lost 4 bases, and 21 bases lay in between. CDR1 and CDR2 from the germline V gene are SGHRS and YFSETQ. The CDR3 DNA reads as TGCGCCAGCAGCAGTTTTCTGGACACCGGCCCGTACAATGAGCAGTTCTTC. Encoded protein: CASSSFLDTGPYNEQFF. Filled out from reference TRBV5-1 and TRBJ2-1, the complete variable domain reads KAGVTQTPRYLIKTRGQQVTLSCSPISGHRSVSWYQQTPGQGLQFLFEYFSETQRNKGNFPGRFSGRQFSNSRSEMNVSTLELGDSALYLCASSSFLDTGPYNEQFFGPGTRLTVL.

The rearrangement joins TRBV28 to TRBJ1-3, with D tentatively TRBD1 (6 bases). The CDR3 is 12 residues long. The V end lost 5 bases, the J end lost 4 bases, and 6 bases lay between the germline ends. Germline V gene lookup returns CDR1 MDHEN and CDR2 SYDVKM. The CDR3 region is CASSTGGNTIYF. Here the CDR3 DNA reads TGTGCCAGCAGTACAGGGGGAAACACCATATATTTT.

By share, this clonotype ranks as large (0.1 to 1%). CDR3 in DNA: TGTGCCAGCAGTTGGAATGGAAACACCATATATTTT. Its protein product is CASSWNGNTIYF. The V gene is TRBV6-1, the J gene TRBJ1-3; no reliable D call. The CDR3 is 12 amino acids. Germline V gene lookup returns CDR1 MNHNS and CDR2 SASEGT. Trimming removed 5 bases from V and 3 bases from J, with 5 bases in between.

This chain connects TRBV5-1 to TRBJ2-5; TRBD1 agrees at 8 bases. Per the germline V gene, CDR1 is SGHRS and CDR2 is YFSETQ. The CDR3 contains 15 residues. Trimming removed 4 bases from V and 3 bases from J; junction bases left unmatched: 8. The CDR3 nucleotides are TGCGCCAGCAGCAGCTTCCCGGGACAGGAAGAGACCCAGTACTTC. Its protein is CASSSFPGQEETQYF.

By proportion, this clonotype is large. The chain recombines TRBV7-2 with TRBJ2-3; D assignment may be TRBD1 or TRBD2 (7 bases each). The CDR3 extends over 16 amino acids. Trimming took 5 bases from V and 2 from J, leaving 17 bases between them. Germline assignment: CDR1 SGHTA and CDR2 FQGNSA. CDR3 sequence: CASSPRQGGDTDTQYF. The CDR3 DNA sequence: TGTGCCAGCAGCCCCAGACAGGGAGGGGACACAGATACGCAGTATTTT.

This clonotype was observed a handful of times. The rearrangement links TRBV25-1 to TRBJ1-2; 8 bases fit TRBD1. Per the germline V gene, CDR1 is MGHDK and CDR2 is SYGVNS. CDR3 length: 14 amino acids. V lost 6 bases and J lost 4; bases outside the gene matches: 7. Here the CDR3 reads CASSGGTGIYGYTF. Here the CDR3 DNA reads TGTGCCAGCAGCGGGGGGACAGGTATCTATGGCTACACCTTC.

About this clonotype: A much larger clonotype is one base distant, so this may be a read error. This rearrangement joins TRBV12-3 or TRBV12-4 to TRBJ2-3; possibly TRBD2 for D (5 bases). This CDR3 has 15 amino acids. In DNA, the CDR3 is TGTGCCAGCAGTTCAGCCCGGGATTTCACAGATGCGCAGTATTTT. It translates to CASSSARDFTDAQYF.

The chain links TRBV6-5 to TRBJ2-1, with TRBD2 matching 10 bases. Germline trimming cut 0 bases from V and 7 bases from J; bases unmatched to any gene: 6. This CDR3 has 16 amino acids. In germline, CDR1 is MNHEY, CDR2 SVGAGI. The CDR3 spells CASSYSKLAGWNEQFF. The CDR3 nucleotides read TGTGCCAGCAGTTACTCGAAACTAGCGGGGTGGAATGAGCAGTTCTTC.

Within the sample, this clonotype is medium-sized. The V call is TRBV7-9, the J call TRBJ1-2; D is unresolved. The CDR3 loop spans 13 amino acids. Germline lookup yields CDR1 SEHNR and CDR2 FQNEAQ (reference sequence). Trimming cost V 1 base and J 5 bases, with 8 bases left between them. CDR3 sequence: CASSLVGGYGYTF. The CDR3 region has the DNA TGTGCCAGCAGCTTAGTAGGCGGTTATGGCTACACCTTC.

By share, this clonotype counts as medium-sized. The CDR3 nucleotides are TGCAGTGCTAGAGGGGACACCTACTACGAGCAGTACTTC. This translates into CSARGDTYYEQYF. The chain carries TRBV20-1 and TRBJ2-7, with D maybe TRBD1 (6 bases). The CDR3 totals 13 residues. Trimming cost V 1 base and J 3 bases, with 10 bases left between them. Germline loops: CDR1 DFQATT, CDR2 SNEGSKA (reference sequence).

In regard to this clonotype: This could be a read error, since a much larger clone is one nucleotide away. V and J are TRBV28 and TRBJ2-2; 10 nucleotides agree with TRBD2. J gave up 3 bases and V 7 bases, and 11 bases lay outside the gene matches. CDR1 is MDHEN and CDR2 is SYDVKM in the germline V gene. The CDR3 has 17 amino acids. The CDR3 DNA follows: TGTGCCAGCATTCCCCCCCTTAGCGGGAGGTACACCGGGGAGCTGTTTTTT. It yields the protein CASIPPLSGRYTGELFF. Variable domain in full (rest from reference TRBV28 and TRBJ2-2): DVKVTQSSRYLVKRTGEKVFLECVQDMDHENMFWYRQDPGLGLRLIYFSYDVKMKEKGDIPEGYSVSREKKERFSLILESASTNQTSMYLCASIPPLSGRYTGELFFGEGSRLTVL.

Turning to this clonotype: A read error may be the cause here, since a much bigger clone is one base away. The chain has TRBV28 and TRBJ2-3, with TRBD1 as a possible D gene (6 bases). The CDR3 spans 17 residues. From germline, CDR1 is MDHEN and CDR2 SYDVKM. Here the CDR3 reads CANSTIGTLLSPDTQYF. The CDR3 region has the DNA TGTGCCAACAGTACTATCGGGACACTATTAAGCCCAGATACGCAGTATTTT.

This clonotype came up a few times. This sequence may be a read error, since a much larger clone differs from it by one base. Because the CDR3 is missing its conserved closing phenylalanine or tryptophan, this is likely a read error. The chain recombines TRBV11-2 with TRBJ1-6; D remains unclear. The germline V gene encodes CDR1 SGHAT and CDR2 FQNNGV. V lost 1 base and J 14 bases, leaving 15 bases between the germline ends. The CDR3 covers 14 residues. As DNA, the CDR3 is TGTGCCAGCAGCTTAGGGGGTTTAGGAGGGACCCTCCACCTT. Translated, it gives CASSLGGLGGTLHL.

The chain joins TRBV4-2 to TRBJ2-3; D is tentatively TRBD1 or TRBD2 (5 bases each). This CDR3 spans 17 amino acids. The ends were cut back, 0 bases at V and 2 bases at J, with 15 bases in the middle. Germline V CDR1 and CDR2: LGHNA, YNFKEQ. CDR3: CASSQEDRDLNTDTQYF. CDR3 nucleotides: TGTGCCAGCAGCCAAGAAGACCGGGACCTCAACACAGATACGCAGTATTTT.

This clonotype is labeled medium-sized. This chain joins TRBV6-6 and TRBJ2-7; D not certain. V was shortened by 2 bases and J by 1 base, with 9 bases between the two germline ends. Germline V gene data show CDR1 as MNHNY and CDR2 as SVGAGI (reference sequence). The CDR3 runs 14 residues. The CDR3 DNA reads TGTGCCAGCAGTTACGGACCCCGATCCTACGAGCAGTACTTC. Its protein product is CASSYGPRSYEQYF.

By share of the sample, this clonotype is large. The CDR3 region has the DNA TGTGCCAGCAGCCGGTCCCGATCGGTTACTGGCACTGAAGCTTTCTTT. Translating it yields CASSRSRSVTGTEAFF. This chain uses TRBV7-2 with TRBJ1-1; D gene uncertain. CDR3 length: 16 residues. Trimming removed 5 bases at V and 4 bases at J, with 20 bases between. Per germline, CDR1 SGHTA and CDR2 FQGNSA.

The V and J genes are TRBV19 and TRBJ1-5, with TRBD1 as a possible D gene (6 bases). Between the trimmed V and J ends, which lost 9 bases and 4 bases, there was a span of 16 bases. Germline CDR1 LNHDA, CDR2 SQIVND (reference sequence). This CDR3 has 14 residues. The CDR3 loop reads CASNMDSLNQPQHF. Here the CDR3 DNA reads TGTGCCAGCAATATGGACAGCCTTAATCAGCCCCAGCATTTT.

The chain is built from TRBV4-2 and TRBJ1-1; D not certain. V lost 4 bases and J lost 4, with 19 bases in between. The CDR3 is 16 residues long. Germline-derived CDR1 and CDR2 are LGHNA and YNFKEQ. For the CDR3, the DNA is TGTGCCAGCAGCCGCACTAGTTCAGTGTCGGGCACTGAAGCTTTCTTT. This gives the protein CASSRTSSVSGTEAFF.

In its sample, this clonotype ranks as medium-sized. The rearrangement links TRBV6-1 to TRBJ1-2; the D gene is possibly TRBD1 (6 bases). There are 12 residues in the CDR3. CDR1 MNHNS and CDR2 SASEGT come from the germline V gene. V was pared by 7 bases and J by 4 bases, with 10 bases between. This CDR3 is CASTPQGYGYTF. CDR3 DNA sequence: TGTGCCAGCACTCCACAGGGCTATGGCTACACCTTC.

This clonotype is judged medium-sized. This chain links TRBV2 with TRBJ2-6; D is unclear. V shed 7 bases and J shed 1 base, with 14 bases lying between them. CDR1 is SNHLY and CDR2 is FYNNEI in the germline V gene. The CDR3 is made up of 16 amino acids. The CDR3 nucleotides are TGTGCCAGCAAAGGTACTGTCAGGTCTGGGGCCAACGTCCTGACTTTC. It codes for CASKGTVRSGANVLTF.

This clonotype has a handful of counts. The chain employs TRBV7-9 and TRBJ2-7; a weak D match, TRBD2 (6 bases). Trimming removed 5 bases from V and 6 bases from J, with 14 bases in between. This CDR3 has 13 residues. Germline loops: CDR1 SEHNR, CDR2 FQNEAQ (reference sequence). DNA for the CDR3: TGTGCCAGCAGCCTCCCCGCGGGGCTCGAGCAGTACTTC. Its translation is CASSLPAGLEQYF.

Turning to this clonotype: A much larger clone sits a single nucleotide away, making a read error possible. The chain combines TRBV9 with TRBJ2-7; 8 bases map to TRBD2. The germline V gene encodes CDR1 SGDLS and CDR2 YYNGEE. This CDR3 is built from 14 residues. V dropped 4 bases and J dropped 5; count of bases not matched to a gene: 8. The CDR3 protein is CASSLDGLADEQYF. In nucleotides, the CDR3 is TGTGCCAGCAGCTTAGACGGACTAGCTGACGAGCAGTACTTC.

The V call is TRBV9, the J call TRBJ2-1, with 8 bases identical to TRBD2. Germline V gene sequence: CDR1 SGDLS, CDR2 YYNGEE. V shed 2 bases, J shed 4 bases, and the junction held 8 bases outside the gene matches. This CDR3 comprises 16 residues. The CDR3 sequence: CASSVSGTRLYNEQFF. As DNA, the CDR3 is TGTGCCAGCAGCGTCTCCGGGACTAGGCTATACAATGAGCAGTTCTTC.

A word on this clonotype: A much larger clone is a single base away; this may be a read error. The rearrangement uses TRBV7-2 and TRBJ2-2, with no clear D. V was trimmed by 1 base and J by 0 bases, leaving 9 bases between them. The CDR3 spans 16 residues. CDR1 is SGHTA and CDR2 is FQGNSA in the germline V gene. The CDR3 DNA reads TGTGCCAGCAGCTTAGGTGGGAACACGAACACCGGGGAGCTGTTTTTT. It specifies CASSLGGNTNTGELFF.